This is a list of T cell receptor beta chains from one sample in a study of early T cells in non-severe SARS-CoV-2 infection. TCRdb recomputed calls from the 5' RACE reads with MiXCR, one row per CDR3 protein. The sample contains approximately 66,000 distinct CDR3 sequences, under 15% of which appear only once. Sequenced sample: whole blood. Receptor source: an adult who was a healthcare worker with PCR-confirmed SARS-CoV-2 infection or an uninfected control (not recorded which). CDR3s include the opening cysteine and the closing phenylalanine or tryptophan. A D gene is named only where the DNA matches it firmly. Size is omitted from some rows. Given values are once, few, many or a class for expanded clones.

>TRBJ1-1|-|-|TRBV5-4
TGTGCCAGCAGCTTAGACCTGAACACTGAAGCTTTCTTT
CASSLDLNTEAFF
>TRBJ1-5|-|once|TRBV6-2/TRBV6-3
TGTGCCAGCAGTTACTCGATGGTTCAGCCCCAGCATTTT
CASSYSMVQPQHF
>TRBJ2-1|TRBD2|many|TRBV19
TGTGCCAGTAGTATCGGGGGGGAGCAGTTCTTC
CASSIGGEQFF
>TRBJ2-2|TRBD1|many|TRBV19
TGTGCCAGTAGTATTGAGGGACAGGGTGTCGGGGAGCTGTTTTTT
CASSIEGQGVGELFF
>TRBJ2-3|-|-|TRBV29-1
TGCAGCGCCTATGAGGGGGGGACAGATACGCAGTATTTT
CSAYEGGTDTQYF
>TRBJ1-5|-|many|TRBV20-1
TGCAGTGCTAGAGCGGCAGGGGAAAATCAGCCCCAGCATTTT
CSARAAGENQPQHF
>TRBJ2-1|-|many|TRBV7-2
TGTGCCAGCAGCTTTTTAGTAGCCGGGTACAATGAGCAGTTCTTC
CASSFLVAGYNEQFF
>TRBJ2-1|TRBD2|few|TRBV9
TGTGCCAGCAGCGTAGTAGGGACTAGGGGAAATGAGCAGTTCTTC
CASSVVGTRGNEQFF
>TRBJ1-4|-|-|TRBV29-1
TGCAGCGTTGTAGTAAATGAAAAACTGTTTTTT
CSVVVNEKLFF
>TRBJ2-3|TRBD2|few|TRBV4-1
TGCGCCAGCAGCCAAGGGACTAGTGACACAGATACGCAGTATTTT
CASSQGTSDTDTQYF
>TRBJ2-2|-|-|TRBV6-6
TGTGCCAGCAGTTCCTCCGGGAGCGGAACCGGGGAGCTGTTTTTT
CASSSSGSGTGELFF
>TRBJ1-6|-|-|TRBV7-8
TGTGCCAGCAGCTTAGATCGGGATTCACCCCTCCACTTT
CASSLDRDSPLHF
>TRBJ2-7|TRBD2|-|TRBV11-3
TGTGCCAGCAGGAGCGCTAGCGGGAGTAGGTTATGCTACGAGCAGTACTTC
CASRSASGSRLCYEQYF
>TRBJ2-7|-|-|TRBV19
TGTGCCAGTAGTGGTCGGGTGGGTACCTACGAGCAGTACTTC
CASSGRVGTYEQYF
>TRBJ1-5|-|few|TRBV19
TGTGCCAGTAGTCCATCTCAAGCTCATCGCCCTATCCCTACTCAGCCCCAGCATTTT
CASSPSQAHRPIPTQPQHF
>TRBJ2-3|-|many|TRBV7-8
TGTGCCAGCAGCTTAGTCCAAGATACGCAGTATTTT
CASSLVQDTQYF
>TRBJ1-5|-|-|TRBV19
TGTGCCAGTAGCAGACAGGATAGCAATCAGCCCCAGCATTTT
CASSRQDSNQPQHF
>TRBJ1-6|-|few|TRBV21-1
TGTGCCAGCAGCAAAGCGTTAGACAGCACTACTTTCGATTCACCCCTCCACTTT
CASSKALDSTTFDSPLHF
>TRBJ1-1|TRBD1|few|TRBV18
TGTGCCAGCTCACCACGGACAGGGGCTCTGGCTGAAGCTTTCTTT
CASSPRTGALAEAFF
>TRBJ1-4|-|many|TRBV30
TGTGCCTGGAGGGGGATGGGTAGGGAAAATGAAAAACTGTTTTTT
CAWRGMGRENEKLFF
>TRBJ2-1|-|many|TRBV24-1
TGTGCCACCACCTCGGGAAGCTCCTACAATGAGCAGTTCTTC
CATTSGSSYNEQFF
>TRBJ2-7|TRBD1|-|TRBV3-1
TGTGCCAGCAGCCACCTGACAGGGACCGAGCAGTACTTC
CASSHLTGTEQYF
>TRBJ2-3|TRBD2|-|TRBV4-1
TGCGCCAGCAGCCAAGTGAGCGGGAGTCGCTCAGATACGCAGTATTTT
CASSQVSGSRSDTQYF
>TRBJ2-7|-|many|TRBV2
TGTGCCAGCAGTGATTCAGCAGGGAAGCGCGAGCAGTACTTC
CASSDSAGKREQYF
>TRBJ1-2|TRBD1|many|TRBV7-8
TGTGCCAGCAGCTTAGCACCCCTGCAACTCCGGGAACAGGGGACTGGCTACACCTTC
CASSLAPLQLREQGTGYTF
>TRBJ2-5|TRBD1|-|TRBV5-1
TGCGCCAGCAGCTCCGCGGCACGTCGAGGGGGCGAGACCCAGTACTTC
CASSSAARRGGETQYF
>TRBJ2-7|TRBD2|-|TRBV29-1
TGCAGCGTTGTAGCGGGATCATACGAGCAGTACTTC
CSVVAGSYEQYF
>TRBJ1-2|TRBD1|-|TRBV2
TGTGCCAGCAGGGCAGGGGGGGATGGCTACACCTTC
CASRAGGDGYTF
>TRBJ1-2|-|-|TRBV19
TGTGCCAGTAGCCCCCCCTCGCCCAACTATGGCTACACCTTC
CASSPPSPNYGYTF
>TRBJ2-1|TRBD2|-|TRBV9
TGTGCCAGCACCACGGCTAGCGGCAACTACAATGAGCAGTTCTTC
CASTTASGNYNEQFF
>TRBJ2-2|-|-|TRBV9
TGTGCCAGCAGCGTAGGGCTAGCTGCCGGGGAGCTGTTTTTT
CASSVGLAAGELFF
>TRBJ1-5|-|many|TRBV5-5
TGTGCCAGCAGCCGGGCGGTGCAAAATAGCAATCAGCCCCAGCATTTT
CASSRAVQNSNQPQHF
>TRBJ2-1|-|many|TRBV6-6
TGTGCCAGCAGTTACTCGTTGGGGGCGCGGGAGCAGTTCTTC
CASSYSLGAREQFF
>TRBJ1-1|TRBD1|many|TRBV4-1
TGCGCCAGCAGCCCTCGACAGGGACACACTGAAGCTTTCTTT
CASSPRQGHTEAFF
>TRBJ1-1|-|many|TRBV11-2
TGTGCCAGCAGCTTTGGGGAGGACACTGAAGCTTTCTTT
CASSFGEDTEAFF
>TRBJ1-4|-|many|TRBV20-1
TGCAGTGCTAGCTCCGTTGAGCATAATGAAAAACTGTTTTTT
CSASSVEHNEKLFF
>TRBJ2-2|-|-|TRBV29-1
TGCAGCGTTGCCGTGGGAGGCAGGGAGCTGTTTTTT
CSVAVGGRELFF
>TRBJ2-5|-|few|TRBV18
TGTGCCAGCTCACCACCCACAGGCCAAGAGACCCAGTACTTC
CASSPPTGQETQYF
>TRBJ2-7|-|-|TRBV2
TGTGCCAGTCAGACAGGCGCGGGCTACGAGCAGTACTTC
CASQTGAGYEQYF